This TCR beta chain was captured by sequencing in a study of T cells in Graves' hyperthyroidism and ophthalmopathy. Study-level points and caveats: Most thyroid-expanded clonotypes above 0.001 were also found in blood. Ophthalmopathy cases were set apart from stable hyperthyroidism by a 13 V-J model.

Regions amplified from RNA transcripts were the TCR beta CDR3 regions. Using the HTBI primer set, a first-round RT-PCR was run on the TCR CDR3. TCRdb fed the multiplex PCR reads into MiXCR, producing one record per CDR3 protein. The data hold about 560,000 distinct CDR3 sequences, with around 15% observed a single time. Looked up from germline, CDR1 is LNHNV and CDR2 is YYDKDF (reference sequence). The V and J ends lost 3 bases and 2 bases respectively, with 10 bases between them. The CDR3 runs 14 residues. This clonotype was counted between two and nine times. What it binds is not known. Stability of Graves' hyperthyroidism was defined as absent ophthalmopathy progression within 18 months. Out of over 7.5 ml of fresh peripheral blood came the PBMCs.

Source material: blood. The rearrangement joins TRBV15 to TRBJ1-2; D is perhaps TRBD1 (6 bases). The sequence came from a woman aged 18-30 years with Graves' hyperthyroidism. The DNA of the CDR3 is TGTGCCACCAGCAGGTCGAGGGGGAACTATGGCTACACCTTC. Translation: CATSRSRGNYGYTF.